These T cell receptor beta chains were read from a single sample in a study of molecular identifiers for immune sequencing clone quantification. A single record per CDR3 protein comes from TCRdb applying MiXCR to the PCR reads. This sample has 80,000 to 100,000 distinct CDR3 sequences, with 20% to 25% found just once. Sequences were obtained from naive CD8+ T cells from blood, with Jurkat cell RNA spiked in. Receptor source: a human donor in good health. Some libraries in this study had Jurkat cell RNA spiked in. Each CDR3 is given with its conserved first and last residue. Where a row states a size, it is once, few, many or the class of an expanded clone; other rows omit it.

v_call: TRBV27; clone_size: few; j_call: TRBJ2-7; cdr3_aa: CASTPGRGHHEQYF
v_call: TRBV6-5; clone_size: .; j_call: TRBJ1-2; cdr3_aa: CARSYPAPYGYTF
v_call: TRBV23-1; clone_size: few; j_call: TRBJ2-7; cdr3_aa: CASSQLLGQSYEQYF
v_call: TRBV4-2; clone_size: .; j_call: TRBJ2-7; cdr3_aa: CASGQAGGLEIYEQYF
v_call: TRBV6-5; clone_size: many; j_call: TRBJ2-7; cdr3_aa: CASSSNSGQHYEQYF
v_call: TRBV5-6; clone_size: many; j_call: TRBJ2-2; cdr3_aa: CASAIGTGFSGELFF
v_call: TRBV30; clone_size: many; j_call: TRBJ1-1; cdr3_aa: CAWSDTGLMGTEAFF
v_call: TRBV11-2; clone_size: few; j_call: TRBJ2-3; cdr3_aa: CASSRSGWEADTQYF
v_call: TRBV19; clone_size: .; j_call: TRBJ1-1; cdr3_aa: CASSLGTLPGAFF
v_call: TRBV7-2; clone_size: many; j_call: TRBJ2-3; cdr3_aa: CASSLVVGAWADTQYF
v_call: TRBV20-1; clone_size: .; j_call: TRBJ2-7; cdr3_aa: CSARVSGAEPSYEQYF
v_call: TRBV7-9; clone_size: .; j_call: TRBJ2-1; cdr3_aa: CASSSESGGAYNERFF
v_call: TRBV27; clone_size: many; j_call: TRBJ2-1; cdr3_aa: CASSPYVGGAHNEQFF
v_call: TRBV6-1; clone_size: once; j_call: TRBJ2-5; cdr3_aa: CASSAAFTGGAETQYF
v_call: TRBV4-2; clone_size: many; j_call: TRBJ2-2; cdr3_aa: CASSQYDRVPGELFF
v_call: TRBV6-2/TRBV6-3; clone_size: few; j_call: TRBJ2-7; cdr3_aa: CASFFGTAYEQYF
v_call: TRBV27; clone_size: many; j_call: TRBJ2-7; cdr3_aa: CASSWTGGNYEQYF
v_call: TRBV20-1; clone_size: .; j_call: TRBJ2-7; cdr3_aa: CSANRLAGTYEQYF
v_call: TRBV30; clone_size: many; j_call: TRBJ2-7; cdr3_aa: CAWSTVRVYEQYF
v_call: TRBV4-3; clone_size: many; j_call: TRBJ2-7; cdr3_aa: CASSQDGSAYEQYF
v_call: TRBV6-5; clone_size: many; j_call: TRBJ2-6; cdr3_aa: CASSYGQLGSGANVLTF
v_call: TRBV5-5; clone_size: few; j_call: TRBJ1-1; cdr3_aa: CASSFRDSYTEAFF
v_call: TRBV7-9; clone_size: many; j_call: TRBJ2-3; cdr3_aa: CASSLGELAGYTDTQYF
v_call: TRBV7-2; clone_size: many; j_call: TRBJ2-3; cdr3_aa: CASGTRLAGVYF
v_call: TRBV12-3/TRBV12-4; clone_size: many; j_call: TRBJ1-1; cdr3_aa: CASTPGSSRNTEAFF
v_call: TRBV7-2; clone_size: many; j_call: TRBJ2-3; cdr3_aa: CASSLTSGLTGTDTQYF
v_call: TRBV4-3; clone_size: .; j_call: TRBJ2-7; cdr3_aa: CASSESLGAYEQYF
v_call: TRBV15; clone_size: .; j_call: TRBJ2-1; cdr3_aa: CATSRDLESTARRGQFF
v_call: TRBV12-3/TRBV12-4; clone_size: many; j_call: TRBJ2-5; cdr3_aa: CASSSTFYGSETQYF
v_call: TRBV21-1; clone_size: few; j_call: TRBJ1-5; cdr3_aa: CASRPDEGAGQPQHF
v_call: TRBV13; clone_size: many; j_call: TRBJ2-2; cdr3_aa: CASSSLPPSGSSPGELFF
v_call: TRBV19; clone_size: .; j_call: TRBJ1-2; cdr3_aa: CASQTWGYGYTF
v_call: TRBV27; clone_size: .; j_call: TRBJ2-2; cdr3_aa: CASSFLRETMPGELLF
v_call: TRBV7-9; clone_size: many; j_call: TRBJ2-7; cdr3_aa: CASSSGLAGGKGYEQYF
v_call: TRBV6-5; clone_size: many; j_call: TRBJ2-3; cdr3_aa: CASSQGGTDTQYF
v_call: TRBV27; clone_size: .; j_call: TRBJ2-1; cdr3_aa: CASSSSGTINEQFF
v_call: TRBV13; clone_size: .; j_call: TRBJ2-7; cdr3_aa: CASSNPGTSGNYEQYF